This T cell receptor beta chain was captured in a study of regulatory T cells in long-lasting Graves disease. Findings and caveats of the study: TRBV28 was favored in persistent disease, as were TRBJ1-2 and TRBJ2-5.

Arm-PCR of CDR3 regions with iRepertoire HTBI primers generated TCR beta libraries. TCRdb used MiXCR to reprocess the multiplex PCR reads, holding one entry per CDR3 protein. The table has about 470,000 distinct CDR3 sequences, 20% to 25% seen once; the top ten hold around 7%. Notes on this clonotype: Its antigen is undetermined.

Deletions cut 6 bases from V and 4 bases from J, with 15 bases between. The CDR3 length is 14 residues. Time point in this sample: persistent/refractory GD, antithyroid drugs over 5 years with positive TRAb. The TCR library was made from RNA extracted from PBMCs. J is TRBJ1-2 and V is TRBV12-3 or TRBV12-4; weak D call: TRBD1 (5 bases). The TCR originated in a female donor with Graves disease. The sequencing here drew on peripheral blood mononuclear cells (PBMCs), taken when the disease was refractory, from a patient treated with antithyroid drugs. In DNA, the CDR3 is TGTGCCAGCAGCCCCTCTCCAGGGTTCTATGGCTACACCTTC. Protein sequence: CASSPSPGFYGYTF.